This T cell receptor (beta chain) is from a study of OX40 agonist ivuxolimab in advanced cancers. Study overall: The diagnoses of dose-escalation patients were hepatocellular carcinoma, melanoma, renal cell or head and neck cancer. Study outcomes and limitations: Expanded clones tended on average to be more numerous among CD8+ T cells than CD4+.

Repertoires were generated with immunoSEQ multiplex PCR, while TCRdb's copy carries only in-frame clones and drops some. The data contain tens of thousands of clones, roughly 92% of them singletons. Concerning this clone: Its target is unknown.

The CDR3 has 11 amino acids. Per germline, CDR1 SGDLS and CDR2 YYNGEE. The ends were cut back, 4 bases at V and 5 bases at J, with 3 bases in the middle. The source material was CD4+ or CD8+ T cells sorted from blood, sampled in a trial of the OX40 agonist ivuxolimab. The rearrangement links TRBV9 to TRBJ1-4; D unresolved. The sequence came from an adult with an advanced solid tumor such as melanoma, head and neck, liver or kidney cancer. The CDR3 DNA reads as TGTGCCAGCAGCTTCAATGAAAAACTGTTTTTT. This gives the protein CASSFNEKLFF.